Listed here are 19 T cell receptor beta chains from one sample, sequenced in a study of T cells after yellow fever vaccination. One entry per CDR3 protein results from TCRdb running MiXCR on the 5' RACE reads. The profile shows over 120,000 distinct CDR3 sequences, 6.6% of them singletons. Sequencing used CD4+ T cells sorted from PBMCs, obtained 10 days after the yellow fever booster vaccination. All receptors derive from a man aged 25 to 40 who received the YFV17D yellow fever vaccine.

Only a few counts were recorded for this clonotype. The gene calls are TRBV20-1 and TRBJ2-7; 11 positions match TRBD2. The germline gives CDR1 DFQATT, CDR2 SNEGSKA (reference sequence). The CDR3 has 16 residues. The trim removed 3 bases at V and 5 bases at J, leaving 12 bases unmatched. The CDR3: CSASPFLGLAGHEQYF. The CDR3 DNA reads TGCAGTGCTAGTCCCTTTCTCGGACTAGCGGGCCACGAGCAGTACTTC.

In its sample, this clonotype was seen many times. The chain has TRBV10-3 and TRBJ1-5, with no clear D. The CDR3 sequence is 12 residues long. Deletions cut 8 bases from V and 8 bases from J, with 13 bases between. Germline CDR1 is ENHRY and CDR2 is SYGVKD. The CDR3 reads CAIGEGPKPQHF. For the CDR3, the DNA is TGTGCCATCGGGGAGGGCCCAAAGCCCCAGCATTTT.

The genes are TRBV7-9 and TRBJ2-7, with D perhaps matching TRBD2 (6 bases). CDR3 length equals 14 residues. Trimming shortened V by 2 bases and J by 5 bases, and 13 bases separated the two germline ends. Per the germline V gene, CDR1 is SEHNR and CDR2 is FQNEAQ (reference sequence). CDR3 region: CASSLPSGVHEQYF. CDR3 DNA sequence: TGTGCCAGCAGCTTACCATCGGGAGTGCACGAGCAGTACTTC.

This clonotype was counted ten times or more. J is TRBJ2-1 and V is TRBV6-5; 10 nucleotides agree with TRBD2. The germline V gene has CDR1 MNHEY and CDR2 SVGAGI. This CDR3 region has 16 residues. V was pared by 6 bases and J by 9 bases, with 14 bases of the junction left unmatched. CDR3 amino acids: CASSSSGRYTPGEQFF. CDR3 sequence (DNA): TGTGCCAGCAGCTCTAGCGGGAGATATACTCCGGGTGAGCAGTTCTTC.

In regard to this clonotype: It may be a read error: a sequence one base away is much more abundant. The chain is built from TRBV18 and TRBJ2-7; 9 bases match TRBD2. This CDR3 spans 15 amino acids. Germline CDR1 is KGHSH and CDR2 is LQKENI. CDR3 region: CPSSPPASGAYEQYF. The DNA for the CDR3 is TGTCCCAGCTCACCACCGGCTAGCGGGGCCTACGAGCAGTACTTC.

This clonotype was detected only a few times. The V call is TRBV9, the J call TRBJ2-2, with 7 positions matching TRBD1. The CDR3 has 15 residues. CDR1 SGDLS and CDR2 YYNGEE come from the germline V gene. With 4 bases clipped from V and 1 base from J, the junction kept 4 bases outside the gene matches. CDR3 nucleotide sequence: TGTGCCAGCAGCCCCCAGGGGGTGAACACCGGGGAGCTGTTTTTT. Encoded protein: CASSPQGVNTGELFF.

The CDR3 region has the DNA TGTGCCAGCAGCCCCAGGTGGGCCGGGGACTATGGCTACACCTTC. It codes for CASSPRWAGDYGYTF. J is TRBJ1-2 and V is TRBV9; D is unclear. From germline, CDR1 is SGDLS and CDR2 YYNGEE. Trimming left V 4 bases short and J 3 bases short, with 16 bases between. The CDR3 spans 15 residues. Based on the CDR3 plus reference TRBV9 and TRBJ1-2, the full variable domain is DSGVTQTPKHLITATGQRVTLRCSPRSGDLSVYWYQQSLDQGLQFLIQYYNGEERAKGNILERFSAQQFPDLHSELNLSSLELGDSALYFCASSPRWAGDYGYTFGSGTRLTVV.

This clonotype showed up many times. The rearrangement uses TRBV15 and TRBJ1-5, with 7 positions matching TRBD1. J lost 0 bases, V lost 2 bases, and 4 bases had no gene match. CDR3 length: 16 residues. CDR1 LNHNV and CDR2 YYDKDF come from the germline V gene (reference sequence). The DNA for the CDR3 is TGTGCCACCAGCAGAAGGACAGGAATTAGCAATCAGCCCCAGCATTTT. This codes for CATSRRTGISNQPQHF.

The sample holds many counts of this clonotype. The chain combines TRBV28 with TRBJ1-2, with D hard to call. The V gene's germline CDR1 is MDHEN and CDR2 SYDVKM. This CDR3 region has 11 residues. The V and J ends lost 8 bases and 0 bases respectively, with 4 bases between them. This CDR3 is CASLANYGYTF. The CDR3 bases are TGTGCCAGCCTGGCTAACTATGGCTACACCTTC.

This clonotype was found many times. The chain has TRBV5-5 and TRBJ2-3; a weak D match, TRBD2 (5 bases). Germline CDR1 and CDR2: SGHKS and YYEKEE (reference sequence). There are 15 residues in the CDR3. Trimming cost V 0 bases and J 4 bases, with 12 bases left between them. CDR3 bases: TGTGCCAGCAGCTTGGGGGGAGCCCGGGCAGATACGCAGTATTTT. Its translation: CASSLGGARADTQYF.

At least ten counts were recorded for this clonotype. This chain links TRBV3-1 with TRBJ2-1; weak D call: TRBD1 (6 bases). The germline gives CDR1 LGHDT, CDR2 YNNKEL (reference sequence). The V gene lost 3 bases and the J gene lost 6 bases, with 15 bases spanning the gap. This CDR3 is 15 amino acids long. The CDR3 region is CASSHQDSGANEQFF. DNA of the CDR3: TGTGCCAGCAGCCATCAGGACTCAGGGGCCAATGAGCAGTTCTTC.

The rearrangement links TRBV28 to TRBJ2-6; D is unresolved. The V and J ends lost 2 bases and 2 bases respectively, with 13 bases between them. The CDR3 sequence is 17 residues long. Per the germline V gene, CDR1 is MDHEN and CDR2 is SYDVKM. The CDR3 DNA follows: TGTGCCAGCAGTTTACCTGCATTAACGGCTGGGGCCAACGTCCTGACTTTC. Translation: CASSLPALTAGANVLTF.

This clonotype was seen repeatedly, ten times or more. This chain uses TRBV20-1 with TRBJ2-5; D possibly corresponds to TRBD2 (5 bases). Germline CDR1 DFQATT, CDR2 SNEGSKA (reference sequence). The V end lost 3 bases, the J end lost 4 bases, and 15 bases lay between the germline ends. There are 14 residues in the CDR3. The CDR3 sequence is CSARKGSLRETQYF. As DNA, the CDR3 is TGCAGTGCTAGGAAAGGGAGCTTGAGAGAGACCCAGTACTTC.

This clonotype was seen at least ten times. The genes are TRBV5-1 and TRBJ2-5, with D uncertain. Trimming took off 0 bases at V and 2 bases at J, with 8 bases between the two ends. CDR1 and CDR2 from the germline V gene are SGHRS and YFSETQ. CDR3 length: 14 amino acids. CDR3 in amino acids: CASSLAASQETQYF. The CDR3 bases are TGCGCCAGCAGCTTGGCCGCCAGTCAAGAGACCCAGTACTTC. The complete variable domain, with remaining parts taken from reference TRBV5-1 and TRBJ2-5, reads KAGVTQTPRYLIKTRGQQVTLSCSPISGHRSVSWYQQTPGQGLQFLFEYFSETQRNKGNFPGRFSGRQFSNSRSEMNVSTLELGDSALYLCASSLAASQETQYFGPGTRLLVL.

This clonotype has a count of ten or more. The chain is built from TRBV6-5 and TRBJ2-7; the D is unclear. The CDR3 is made up of 14 amino acids. Trimming cost V 2 bases and J 3 bases, with 11 bases left between them. Germline V gives CDR1 MNHEY, CDR2 SVGAGI. CDR3 nucleotides: TGTGCCAGCAGTTACACTTTCGGCGACTACGAGCAGTACTTC. Translating it yields CASSYTFGDYEQYF.

On this clonotype itself: A single base separates this from a much larger clone, so it may be a read error. The CDR3 reads CASSSALTSTDTQYF. The CDR3 coding sequence is TGCGCCAGCAGCTCGGCTCTAACCAGCACAGATACGCAGTATTTT. The rearrangement uses TRBV5-1 and TRBJ2-3; D is undetermined. The CDR3 contains 15 residues. The germline V gene has CDR1 SGHRS and CDR2 YFSETQ. V was shortened by 3 bases and J by 0 bases, with 11 bases between the two germline ends.

This clonotype has a count of ten or more. The chain recombines TRBV11-2 with TRBJ2-3, with D possibly being TRBD1 (5 bases). Trimming removed 1 base from V and 6 bases from J, with 14 bases in between. Germline V gene lookup returns CDR1 SGHAT and CDR2 FQNNGV. This CDR3 has 15 residues. CDR3 region: CASSLGGGVVDTQYF. CDR3 bases: TGTGCCAGCAGCTTAGGGGGCGGTGTGGTGGATACGCAGTATTTT.

As to this clonotype: With a much larger clone just one base away, this may be a read error. No DNA is shown, since the ends of the CDR3 on it are uncertain; the CDR3 is the one TCRdb lists. V gene TRBV27 combines with J gene TRBJ1-2. The germline gives CDR1 MNHEY, CDR2 SMNVEV (reference sequence). The CDR3 spans 14 residues, counting both ends. The CDR3 here is CASSSSTGPYSYTF.

This clonotype was found many times. The V and J genes are TRBV18 and TRBJ1-2, with 9 bases lining up with TRBD1. In germline, CDR1 is KGHSH, CDR2 LQKENI. Trimming removed 3 bases from V and 2 bases from J; junction bases left unmatched: 4. The CDR3 runs 15 residues. This CDR3 reads CASSPTGTGNYGYTF. As DNA, the CDR3 is TGTGCCAGCTCACCTACGGGGACAGGGAACTATGGCTACACCTTC.